This T cell receptor (beta chain) was recorded in a study of cytomegalovirus exposure and HLA in healthy donors (dated by TCRdb to the late 2010s). Regarding the study in general: According to an earlier analysis of a few hundred of the donors, 150 million to 200 million T cells yielded roughly 110 million unique TCR beta sequences and 276 Gb of sequence data. The study was designed to test whether signatures of past pathogen exposure could be identified by cataloging public T cell receptors. To predict cytomegalovirus infection status, the study brought together high-throughput TCR immunosequencing, statistical association of individual TCRs with disease status, and machine learning. Rather than drawing on any new phenotypic data, the later analysis identified candidate immune exposures from TCR beta sequences and the way those sequences occurred across donors. The T cell repertoires of 550 to 850 subjects were profiled by immunosequencing and related to cytomegalovirus serostatus. Roughly five DR-DQ haplotypes were handled as single units for association and clustering, since linkage in the cohort was strong. HLA typing covered class I and class II loci at four-digit resolution. Every discovery cohort repertoire had been produced on one sequencing platform. A later analysis re-examined previously published TCR beta repertoires from 600 to 700 donors and added high-resolution HLA genotyping to investigate patterns of TCR occurrence. Donor age, sex, ethnicity and CMV serostatus were collected together with the repertoire data. Besides the first cohort of 666 subjects, a separate validation cohort made up of 90 to 150 different subjects was used. The genetic ancestry cluster associated with self-reported Caucasian donors included approximately 85% of the approximately 430 genotyped donors. The number of typed donors differed by locus: roughly 629-640 for A, B, C, DRB1 and DQB1; some 500 for DQA1; 606 for DPA1; and roughly 450 for DPB1. Among around 400 genotyped donors of the cohort, an average of roughly 230,000 unique TCR beta nucleotide sequences was sequenced per donor, of which about 18% were non-productive. About 300 gigabases of sequencing data and around 87 million unique TCR sequences were included in an early release covering around 600 HLA-typed donors. To decide whether each TCR beta V gene segment behaved as functional or pseudogenic, an earlier analysis of some 540 of the donors relied on high-throughput TCR beta sequencing. A later genetic analysis took genome-wide SNP genotypes for about three fifths of the 666 donors and used that subset as a discovery cohort. The research as a whole found: When HLA alleles, especially DR and DQ, strongly co-occurred, attributing TCR associations to individual alleles was difficult. V-gene and J-gene trimming of TCR beta chains was associated with a missense DCLRE1C variant in a later genetic analysis, and the association was replicated in an independent cohort. Compared with the 666-donor mean, donors in an Asian-associated ancestry cluster had fewer N-insertions in productive TCRs, according to a later genetic analysis. Compared with equally common non-associated chains, HLA-associated TCR beta chains in a later analysis were more clonally expanded and had lower generation probabilities. An earlier analysis of 450 to 750 of the donors showed that most TCR beta V segments appeared in productive rearrangements either about 87% or about 30% of the time, which broadly matched IMGT annotations. CMV serostatus was the only immune exposure information available for the cohort. Linkage disequilibrium might explain the correlated functional status among segregating V segments, but an unknown experimental factor could not be excluded. Only TCR beta chains were sequenced in this cohort, and the absence of alpha or paired-chain data limited detectable features. According to a later analysis, TCR association rates differed among HLA loci, with DRB1 alleles showing the most associated TCRs and HLA-C alleles showing the fewest. It was suggested by the authors that the approach could potentially be generalized to other disease states and immunological phenotypes. The 87-base-pair reads could not distinguish some IMGT-functional V segments, including TRBV6-2 and TRBV6-3, so those segments were excluded. Most TCR sequences were observed very rarely across donors, whereas some public TCRs were present in many individuals. In the study, about 150 TCR beta chains were listed as associated with cytomegalovirus. A further reported finding was that TCR beta sequences accurately predicted the HLA-A and HLA-B alleles for most subjects in the first cohort. A group of highly shared sequence variants was considered likely to be a technical artifact of the sequencing pipeline. In a later analysis, most CMV-associated TCR beta chains were found to appear HLA-restricted, with HLA associations seemingly driven largely by CMV exposure. HLA typing was unavailable for some donors at each locus, so association tests used only the typed subset. The classifier was reported to diagnose cytomegalovirus status with high specificity and sensitivity in both the original and validation cohorts. In vitro tests confirmed that a few of the cytomegalovirus-associated TCR beta chains recognize cytomegalovirus antigens. A later analysis associated about 17,000 TCR beta sequences with specific HLA alleles at a false discovery rate of 0.05. The presence/absence analyses assumed that sequencing depth was roughly uniform across donors, and that assumption may not be true. Several of the top co-occurrence clusters appeared to be linked to parvovirus B19, influenza, CMV and Epstein-Barr virus, according to a later analysis. Because counts were too low, about 15 rarely observed V segments, including chromosome 9 orphons, were left out of the earlier analysis of several hundred of the donors.

The receptor library was made with the immunoSEQ multiplex PCR assay. A mixture of 60 forward primers for TCR Vbeta segments and 13 reverse primers for TCR Jbeta segments was used in the multiplex PCR. Amplification of the CDR3 region of rearranged TCR beta genes was performed with a multiplex PCR assay on genomic DNA. The Illumina HiSeq System was used to sequence the amplified TCR beta libraries as 87-base-pair reads. Per the authors' processing: A later analysis tallied some 79 million unique TCR beta chains across the 550 to 850 repertoires, and 10 million to 11 million of those chains were shared by two or more donors. A nearest-neighbor algorithm error-corrected the raw reads and collapsed the reads into unique sequences, merging closely related sequences to remove PCR and sequencing errors. CDR3 sequences were aligned to IMGT reference sequences to assign V, D and J gene segments. Each retained sequence needed at least a six-nucleotide match to both a V gene segment and a J gene segment. Rearrangements were classified as productive when the CDR3 lacked stop codons and remained in frame with V and J, and all other rearrangements were classified as non-productive. Following IMGT convention, CDR3 was defined as the stretch from the second conserved V-encoded cysteine to the conserved J-encoded phenylalanine. Sequences without an unambiguous match to a single V gene segment were excluded from the earlier analysis of a few hundred of the donors. An earlier analysis of a few hundred of the donors classified V segments as functional when productive rearrangements were above 56.7% and as segregating when the standard deviation between donors was above 5%. A statistical classification framework was built to diagnose cytomegalovirus status from the catalog of TCR beta chain sequences. In a later analysis, TCR nucleotide sequences were compared against IMGT/GENE-DB human TR gene sequences so that V and J genes could be assigned. The TCRdist pipeline was used in a later analysis to assign CDR3 sequences and most-parsimonious VDJ recombination scenarios. A later analysis defined each TCR beta chain by its CDR3 amino acid sequence plus V-gene family, and excluded reads lacking a unique V-gene family. A later analysis removed 550 to 650 highly shared, low-generation-probability nucleotide sequences to deal with suspected cross-contamination and a sequencing artifact. For each public chain, a later analysis derived a clonal expansion index from normalized ranks of inferred template counts within each repertoire. Generation probabilities in a later analysis came from a VDJ recombination model fitted to out-of-frame rearrangements, and those results were checked against IGoR. In a later analysis, TCR-TCR, TCR-HLA and TCR-CMV co-occurrence was scored with hypergeometric tests, and a repertoire-size bias correction was applied to TCR pairs. In a later analysis, false discovery rates were estimated by permuting HLA or CMV assignments 20 times. In a later analysis, co-occurring TCRs were grouped using DBSCAN, with TCRdist sequence similarity added in when clustering inside HLA-allele-positive subsets. For co-occurrence clustering, repertoires with fewer than 30,000 or more than 120,000 public chains were excluded, along with a handful of repertoires with anomalous nucleotide sharing. TCRdb stores this immuneACCESS table with in-frame sequences only. Part of the clones is absent; in the studies checked, under half of the shortfall reflects unresolved V genes, and no reason is known for the rest. The DNA was the basis for D and trimming; V, J and clone size are from that table. The sample table shows some 190,000 clones, and around nine tenths are seen once. The ten largest make up approximately 1.5% of the sample.

V lost 0 bases and J lost 6 bases; the stretch between them is 17 bases long. CDR3 length: 16 amino acids, cysteine to phenylalanine. The sequence is cut down to CDR3 DNA, 48 bases in frame from base 1. Per the germline V gene, SGDLS is the CDR1 and YYNGEE is the CDR2. On this clone: What antigen it recognizes has not been identified. No qualities accompany the bases; no much larger clone lies one base away.

The cohort comprised some 730 healthy bone marrow donors. At the time of sampling, all cohort members were nominally healthy, though unrecorded immune exposures were likely present. The donor was CMV seronegative and belonged to the group of over 300 seronegative cohort members. A peripheral blood sample was collected from each donor, and TCR beta sequencing was performed on peripheral blood mononuclear cells. Genomic DNA was extracted from the blood cell samples with the Qiagen DNeasy Blood Extraction Kit. What was sequenced was PBMCs. The TCR originated in a woman under 30 in good health and CMV-seronegative. The rearranged segments are TRBV9 and TRBJ2-3, with TRBD2 tentatively as D gene (5 bases match). The CDR3: CASSVALGRIRDTQYF. The sequenced DNA: TGTGCCAGCAGCGTAGCTCTAGGGAGAATTCGGGATACGCAGTATTTT.